This T cell receptor (beta chain) was retrieved from a study of blood T cells in healthy people across ages. Study-level information: Every two T cells gave about one barcoded beta molecule via template switching.

PCR was performed a second time for about 7 to 11 cycles using a sample-barcoded 5' primer and a J-beta primer mix. TCRdb redid the calling of the 5' RACE reads with MiXCR, one entry per CDR3 protein. The sample consists of more than 700,000 distinct CDR3 sequences, roughly 50% of them appearing once. The CDR3 is 15 residues long. CDR1 is SQVTM, CDR2 ANQGSEA, per germline. The V gene end was trimmed by 4 bases and the J gene end by 4 bases; junction bases not matched to a gene: 10. In its sample, this clonotype was seen a few times. The clonotype was recovered from an elderly man in good health. The chain couples TRBV29-1 to TRBJ2-7; 10 bases line up with TRBD1. What was sequenced was blood. The CDR3 spells CSVVLQEGQGYEQYF. The CDR3 nucleotides read TGCAGCGTTGTTTTGCAGGAGGGACAGGGGTACGAGCAGTACTTC.